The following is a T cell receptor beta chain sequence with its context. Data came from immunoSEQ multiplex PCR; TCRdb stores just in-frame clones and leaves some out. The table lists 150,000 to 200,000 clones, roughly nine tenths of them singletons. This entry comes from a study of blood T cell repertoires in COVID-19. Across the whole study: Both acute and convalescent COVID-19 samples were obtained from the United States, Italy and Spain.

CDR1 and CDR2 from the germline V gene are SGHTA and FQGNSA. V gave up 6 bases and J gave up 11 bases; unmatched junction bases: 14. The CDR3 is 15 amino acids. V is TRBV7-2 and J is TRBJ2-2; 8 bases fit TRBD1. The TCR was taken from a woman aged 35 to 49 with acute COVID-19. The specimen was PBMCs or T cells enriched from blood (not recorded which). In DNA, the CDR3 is TGTGCCAGCAGTCCAGGGGGCGGACCAGCCACCGAGCTGTTTTTT. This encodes CASSPGGGPATELFF.